A selection of T cell receptor beta chains follows, all from one sample in a study of blood T cell repertoires in COVID-19. Clones were read by immunoSEQ multiplex PCR, and TCRdb kept only the in-frame ones, dropping some. The data contain hundreds of thousands of clones, roughly 85% of them singletons. The specimen sequenced was peripheral blood. These receptors originate from a young woman with active or convalescent COVID-19. Each CDR3 is given with its conserved first and last residue. D genes are given only for firm matches. Size values are once, few and many counts, or a class for expanded clones, and some rows have none.

D: TRBD2
V: TRBV27
J: TRBJ2-4
length: 13
size: once
CDR3: CASSQRERNIQYF
DNA: TGTGCCAGCAGCCAGCGGGAGAGGAACATTCAGTACTTC

D: TRBD1
V: TRBV27
J: TRBJ1-1
length: 17
size: -
CDR3: CASSLSRDRGVNTEAFF
DNA: TGTGCCAGCAGTTTATCGAGGGACAGGGGTGTGAACACTGAAGCTTTCTTT

D: -
V: TRBV30
J: TRBJ1-2
length: 14
size: -
CDR3: CAWSATGDVGGYTF
DNA: TGTGCCTGGAGCGCGACAGGCGACGTGGGGGGCTACACCTTC

D: -
V: TRBV21-1
J: TRBJ2-1
length: 18
size: once
CDR3: CASSKAWAPSGEYNEQFF
DNA: TGTGCCAGCAGCAAAGCTTGGGCGCCTAGCGGGGAGTACAATGAGCAGTTCTTC

D: -
V: TRBV18
J: TRBJ1-4
length: 15
size: -
CDR3: CASSPPRGLSEKLFF
DNA: TGTGCCAGCTCACCCCCCAGGGGACTATCTGAAAAACTGTTTTTT

D: -
V: TRBV19
J: TRBJ2-5
length: 14
size: -
CDR3: CASSNPHIQETQYF
DNA: TGTGCCAGTAGTAACCCTCACATCCAAGAGACCCAGTACTTC

D: -
V: TRBV19
J: TRBJ1-5
length: 13
size: -
CDR3: CASSIDRSQPQHF
DNA: TGTGCCAGTAGTATCGACCGGAGTCAGCCCCAGCATTTT

D: TRBD1
V: TRBV18
J: TRBJ1-1
length: 17
size: -
CDR3: CASSPPGQGSYGTEAFF
DNA: TGTGCCAGCTCACCACCGGGACAGGGGAGTTATGGGACTGAAGCTTTCTTT

D: TRBD2
V: TRBV30
J: TRBJ2-1
length: 13
size: -
CDR3: CAWRLAGAGEQFF
DNA: TGTGCCTGGAGGCTAGCGGGAGCCGGTGAGCAGTTCTTC

D: -
V: TRBV5-1
J: TRBJ1-1
length: 12
size: -
CDR3: CASSLGATEAFF
DNA: TGCGCCAGCAGCTTGGGCGCCACTGAAGCTTTCTTT

D: -
V: TRBV9
J: TRBJ1-2
length: 14
size: -
CDR3: CASSEIPGDYGYTF
DNA: TGTGCCAGCAGCGAAATCCCCGGGGACTATGGCTACACCTTC

D: -
V: TRBV3-1/TRBV3-2
J: TRBJ2-2
length: 13
size: few
CDR3: CASSPVRSGELFF
DNA: TGTGCCAGCAGCCCCGTCCGTTCCGGGGAGCTGTTTTTT

D: TRBD2
V: TRBV7-9
J: TRBJ2-1
length: 15
size: -
CDR3: CASSSGTSPYNEQFF
DNA: TGTGCCAGCAGCTCCGGGACTAGCCCGTACAATGAGCAGTTCTTC

D: TRBD1
V: TRBV5-8
J: TRBJ2-7
length: 15
size: -
CDR3: CASSHWTGGSYEQYF
DNA: TGTGCCAGCAGCCACTGGACAGGGGGCTCCTACGAGCAGTACTTC

D: -
V: TRBV5-1
J: TRBJ1-1
length: 15
size: -
CDR3: CAATQREASDTEAFF
DNA: TGCGCCGCAACCCAGAGGGAGGCTAGTGACACTGAAGCTTTCTTT

D: TRBD1
V: TRBV5-4
J: TRBJ2-7
length: 15
size: -
CDR3: CASSLVGQGYHEQYF
DNA: TGTGCCAGCAGCTTGGTGGGACAGGGGTATCACGAGCAGTACTTC

D: TRBD1
V: TRBV11-3
J: TRBJ2-2
length: 15
size: -
CDR3: CASSPGQENTGELFF
DNA: TGTGCCAGCAGCCCAGGACAGGAGAACACCGGGGAGCTGTTTTTT

D: -
V: TRBV7-9
J: TRBJ1-1
length: 12
size: -
CDR3: CASSFTDTEAFF
DNA: TGTGCCAGCAGCTTTACGGACACTGAAGCTTTCTTT

D: TRBD2
V: TRBV2
J: TRBJ2-5
length: 14
size: -
CDR3: CASSPGLAVETQYF
DNA: TGTGCCAGCAGCCCGGGACTAGCTGTTGAGACCCAGTACTTC

D: TRBD1
V: TRBV4-1
J: TRBJ1-1
length: 15
size: -
CDR3: CASSERDRMNTEAFF
DNA: TGCGCCAGCAGCGAACGGGACAGGATGAACACTGAAGCTTTCTTT

D: TRBD2
V: TRBV3-1/TRBV3-2
J: TRBJ2-5
length: 15
size: -
CDR3: CASSQVPSGQETQYF
DNA: TGTGCCAGCAGCCAAGTACCTAGCGGACAAGAGACCCAGTACTTC

D: TRBD1
V: TRBV27
J: TRBJ1-2
length: 15
size: few
CDR3: CASSRGQGYNYGYTF
DNA: TGTGCCAGCAGTCGCGGACAGGGATATAACTATGGCTACACCTTC

D: -
V: TRBV18
J: TRBJ2-6
length: 16
size: -
CDR3: CASSPTGIAGANVLTF
DNA: TGTGCCAGCTCACCAACAGGGATAGCTGGGGCCAACGTCCTGACTTTC

D: -
V: TRBV7-2
J: TRBJ1-2
length: 16
size: few
CDR3: CASSVAWGEGYYGYTF
DNA: TGTGCCAGCAGCGTCGCGTGGGGGGAAGGTTACTATGGCTACACCTTC

D: TRBD2
V: TRBV19
J: TRBJ2-5
length: 15
size: -
CDR3: CASSNLAGAQETQYF
DNA: TGTGCCAGTAGTAACCTAGCGGGGGCCCAAGAGACCCAGTACTTC

D: -
V: TRBV3-1/TRBV3-2
J: TRBJ2-7
length: 16
size: -
CDR3: CASSQGQPPPAYEQYF
DNA: TGTGCCAGCAGCCAAGGACAGCCACCACCAGCCTACGAGCAGTACTTC

D: TRBD1
V: TRBV5-1
J: TRBJ1-5
length: 14
size: once
CDR3: CASSLRQGYQPQHF
DNA: TGCGCCAGCAGCTTGAGACAGGGGTATCAGCCCCAGCATTTT

D: TRBD1
V: TRBV29-1
J: TRBJ2-2
length: 17
size: -
CDR3: CSVERGTGWGVTGELFF
DNA: TGCAGCGTTGAAAGAGGGACAGGGTGGGGTGTCACCGGGGAGCTGTTTTTT

D: -
V: TRBV3-1/TRBV3-2
J: TRBJ2-7
length: 15
size: -
CDR3: CASSQGVSSSYEQYF
DNA: TGTGCCAGCAGCCAAGGAGTCTCAAGCTCCTACGAGCAGTACTTC

D: TRBD1
V: TRBV6-1
J: TRBJ1-1
length: 14
size: -
CDR3: CASSEGQGATEAFF
DNA: TGTGCCAGCAGTGAAGGACAGGGAGCCACTGAAGCTTTCTTT

D: TRBD2
V: TRBV29-1
J: TRBJ2-7
length: 13
size: -
CDR3: CSVFGGSDPEQYF
DNA: TGCAGCGTTTTCGGCGGGAGTGATCCCGAGCAGTACTTC

D: -
V: TRBV2
J: TRBJ2-1
length: 13
size: -
CDR3: CASNGRVGNEQFF
DNA: TGTGCCAGCAACGGCAGGGTGGGCAATGAGCAGTTCTTC

D: TRBD2
V: TRBV7-2
J: TRBJ2-1
length: 17
size: -
CDR3: CASSGGASGSSYNEQFF
DNA: TGTGCCAGCAGCGGTGGAGCTAGCGGCAGCTCCTACAATGAGCAGTTCTTC

D: -
V: TRBV7-9
J: TRBJ1-6
length: 14
size: -
CDR3: CASSLDRENSPLHF
DNA: TGTGCCAGCAGCTTAGACCGAGAAAATTCACCCCTCCACTTT

D: -
V: TRBV6-5
J: TRBJ2-1
length: 13
size: -
CDR3: CASATGTYNEQFF
DNA: TGTGCCAGCGCTACGGGAACCTACAATGAGCAGTTCTTC

D: -
V: TRBV27
J: TRBJ2-7
length: 13
size: -
CDR3: CASSWGDSYEQYF
DNA: TGTGCCAGCAGCTGGGGGGACTCCTACGAGCAGTACTTC

D: TRBD2
V: TRBV5-1
J: TRBJ2-1
length: 16
size: once
CDR3: CASSRGDGGASNEQFF
DNA: TGCGCCAGCAGTCGCGGTGACGGGGGGGCTTCAAATGAGCAGTTCTTC

D: TRBD1
V: TRBV12-3/TRBV12-4
J: TRBJ1-2
length: 12
size: -
CDR3: CASSQGGYGYTF
DNA: TGTGCCAGCAGTCAGGGGGGTTATGGCTACACCTTC

D: TRBD1
V: TRBV24-1
J: TRBJ2-3
length: 13
size: -
CDR3: CATSRTGEYTQYF
DNA: TGTGCCACCAGTCGTACAGGGGAATATACGCAGTATTTT

D: -
V: TRBV7-8
J: TRBJ2-7
length: 11
size: -
CDR3: CASRMGGEQYF
DNA: TGTGCCAGCAGGATGGGAGGCGAGCAGTACTTC

D: TRBD1
V: TRBV15
J: TRBJ1-1
length: 13
size: once
CDR3: CATSSDRGFEAFF
DNA: TGTGCCACCAGCAGCGACAGGGGGTTTGAAGCTTTCTTT